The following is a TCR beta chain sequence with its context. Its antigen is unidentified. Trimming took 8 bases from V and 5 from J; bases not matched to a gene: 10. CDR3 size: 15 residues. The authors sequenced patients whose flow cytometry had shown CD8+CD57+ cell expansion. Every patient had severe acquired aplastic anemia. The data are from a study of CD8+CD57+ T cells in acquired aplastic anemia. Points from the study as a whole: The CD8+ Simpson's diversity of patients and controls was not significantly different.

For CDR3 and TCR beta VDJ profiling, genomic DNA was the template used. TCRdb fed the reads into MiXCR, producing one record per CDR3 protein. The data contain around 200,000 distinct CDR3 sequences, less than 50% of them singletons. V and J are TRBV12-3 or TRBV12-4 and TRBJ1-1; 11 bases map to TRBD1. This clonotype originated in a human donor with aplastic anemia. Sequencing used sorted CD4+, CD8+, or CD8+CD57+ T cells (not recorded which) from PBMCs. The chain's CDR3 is CASRPGQGGRTEAFF. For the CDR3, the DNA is TGTGCCAGCCGACCGGGACAGGGGGGGAGGACTGAAGCTTTCTTT.